The 12 T cell receptor beta chains given below trace back to one sample, sequenced in a study of T-cell memory formation after mild COVID-19. TCRdb reprocessed the 5' RACE reads via MiXCR and lists one record per CDR3 protein. The sample holds under 450,000 distinct CDR3 sequences, under 25% seen once. The specimen was PBMCs or a T cell subset sorted from them (not recorded which). These receptors originate from an adult woman who had mild COVID-19 (a few samples of this study predate the infection). Cell type and time point are not known.

J is TRBJ1-1 and V is TRBV7-9, with 9 bases identical to TRBD1. V trimming: 3 bases; J trimming: 0 bases; junction bases outside the gene matches: 2. The length of the CDR3 is 15 residues. CDR1 and CDR2 (germline): SEHNR, FQNEAQ (reference sequence). The CDR3 loop reads CASSLTGGVNTEAFF. CDR3 DNA sequence: TGTGCCAGCAGCTTGACAGGGGGAGTGAACACTGAAGCTTTCTTT.

This clonotype has only a few counts. This chain joins TRBV7-2 and TRBJ2-2; no firm D call. V was shortened by 0 bases and J by 0 bases, with 17 bases between the two germline ends. The CDR3 runs 19 residues. In germline, CDR1 is SGHTA, CDR2 FQGNSA. DNA of the CDR3: TGTGCCAGCAGCTTAGCCTTCGGATTAGCCGATCCGAACACCGGGGAGCTGTTTTTT. Protein product: CASSLAFGLADPNTGELFF.

V usage is TRBV19 and J usage is TRBJ2-7, with no clear D. The CDR3 runs 15 residues. Germline CDR1 is LNHDA and CDR2 is SQIVND (reference sequence). Between the trimmed V and J ends, which lost 0 bases and 0 bases, there was a span of 9 bases. The CDR3 region is CASSIDRRSSYEQYF. Here the CDR3 DNA reads TGTGCCAGTAGTATAGATCGTCGGAGCTCCTACGAGCAGTACTTC.

The rearrangement joins TRBV12-3 or TRBV12-4 to TRBJ1-3; D remains ambiguous. This CDR3 comprises 13 residues. Trimming left V 3 bases short and J 4 bases short, with 7 bases between. DNA for the CDR3: TGTGCCAGCAGTTTTTATTCGGGAAACACCATATATTTT. This encodes CASSFYSGNTIYF.

This clonotype was seen a handful of times. The rearrangement links TRBV9 to TRBJ2-3, with 12 positions matching TRBD2. Germline CDR1 reads SGDLS; CDR2 reads YYNGEE. The CDR3 sequence is 16 residues long. After removal of 3 bases from V and 0 bases from J, the junction contained 2 bases not matched to a gene. CDR3 sequence reads: CASSELAGGSTDTQYF. CDR3 in DNA: TGTGCCAGCAGCGAACTAGCGGGGGGAAGCACAGATACGCAGTATTTT.

CDR3 sequence reads: CATSDQQGWGEQFF. CDR3 DNA sequence: TGTGCCACCAGTGATCAACAGGGCTGGGGTGAGCAGTTCTTC. The rearrangement joins TRBV24-1 to TRBJ2-1, with TRBD1 as a possible D gene (6 bases). Germline values: CDR1 KGHDR, CDR2 SFDVKD. The CDR3 runs to 14 residues. Between the trimmed V and J ends, which lost 3 bases and 9 bases, there was a span of 14 bases.

This chain joins TRBV10-3 and TRBJ2-7; D may correspond to TRBD1 or TRBD2 (5 bases each). Germline V gene data show CDR1 as ENHRY and CDR2 as SYGVKD. This CDR3 region has 15 residues. Deletions cut 4 bases from V and 4 bases from J, with 17 bases between. The CDR3: CAISGPGTAEYEQYF. DNA of the CDR3: TGTGCCATCAGTGGACCCGGGACGGCGGAGTACGAGCAGTACTTC.

The chain is built from TRBV30 and TRBJ2-7, with TRBD1 matching over 10 bases. The germline V gene has CDR1 GTSNPN and CDR2 SVGIG (reference sequence). The CDR3 extends over 14 amino acids. Trimming at V came to 4 bases and at J to 5 bases, leaving 8 bases not matched to a gene. The DNA for the CDR3 is TGTGCCTGGACCGGACAAGGGACAGGGGACGAGCAGTACTTC. Its translation: CAWTGQGTGDEQYF.

J is TRBJ2-1 and V is TRBV5-1; 10 nucleotides agree with TRBD2. The germline V gene encodes CDR1 SGHRS and CDR2 YFSETQ. This CDR3 is built from 23 residues. With 0 bases clipped from V and 0 bases from J, the junction kept 21 bases outside the gene matches. CDR3: CASSLAVRGFGSGRAPSYNEQFF. For the CDR3, the DNA is TGCGCCAGCAGCTTGGCTGTCAGGGGTTTCGGGAGCGGGAGGGCACCCTCCTACAATGAGCAGTTCTTC.

In DNA, the CDR3 is TGTGCCAGCAGGACCGGGACGGGCAATTCACCCCTCCACTTT. Translated, it gives CASRTGTGNSPLHF. This chain connects TRBV3-1 to TRBJ1-6; possible D gene TRBD1, 5 bases. The V gene's germline CDR1 is LGHDT and CDR2 YNNKEL (reference sequence). The CDR3 is 14 amino acids. V lost 6 bases and J lost 7, with 13 bases in between.

CDR3 in DNA: TGCGCCAGCAGCTTGGTGGGGGACCCTCAAGCGTACGAGCAGTACTTC. It codes for CASSLVGDPQAYEQYF. The chain is built from TRBV5-1 and TRBJ2-7; D may be TRBD1 or TRBD2 (5 bases each). This CDR3 spans 16 amino acids. With 0 bases removed from V and 4 bases from J, the gap between germline ends came to 17 bases. Germline CDR1 is SGHRS and CDR2 is YFSETQ. The full variable domain, rest sourced from reference TRBV5-1 and TRBJ2-7, is KAGVTQTPRYLIKTRGQQVTLSCSPISGHRSVSWYQQTPGQGLQFLFEYFSETQRNKGNFPGRFSGRQFSNSRSEMNVSTLELGDSALYLCASSLVGDPQAYEQYFGPGTRLTVT.

This clonotype has a handful of counts. As DNA, the CDR3 is TGTGCCAGCAGCGAGGGACAGTTGAAACTGTTTTTT. It is translated as CASSEGQLKLFF. The V call is TRBV7-9, the J call TRBJ1-4, with 7 nucleotides matching TRBD1. The CDR3 length is 12 residues. Per germline, CDR1 SEHNR and CDR2 FQNEAQ (reference sequence). Germline trimming cut 5 bases from V and 11 bases from J; bases unmatched to any gene: 5. Full variable domain (missing parts from reference TRBV7-9 and TRBJ1-4): DTGVSQNPRHKITKRGQNVTFRCDPISEHNRLYWYRQTLGQGPEFLTYFQNEAQLEKSRLLSDRFSAERPKGSFSTLEIQRTEQGDSAMYLCASSEGQLKLFFGSGTQLSVL.